Listed here is a single T cell receptor beta chain. It lacks a known antigen. The record has no base qualities; no much larger clone is one base away. V trim: 5 bases; J trim: 5 bases; unmatched bases: 7. Looking up the germline V gene yields CDR1 LGHNA and CDR2 YNFKEQ. Counted from cysteine to phenylalanine, this CDR3 has 14 amino acids. CDR3 DNA only is kept here, 42 bases in frame from base 1. The data are from a study of shared T cell receptors in the human thymus (dated by TCRdb to about 2021). Study-level background: The study examined how the human thymus generates shared, self-reactive T-cell receptor alpha chains.

Receptors were amplified or captured by the immunoSEQ multiplex PCR assay. Imported from immuneACCESS, the table was reduced by TCRdb to in-frame sequences with V and J called. These copies leave out some clones; in studies compared against another copy, an unresolved V gene accounts for under half, and the cause of the remainder is not known. Across this sample there are some 700,000 clones, with more than 75% seen only once. The top ten constitute 0.01% of the sample. This sample also belongs to another study, concerning human thymus T cells. Drawing on the second study: Immunologically healthy infants undergoing open corrective cardiac surgery for congenital heart defects in Finland were used as donors. Thymus tissue was obtained as surgical resects removed during corrective cardiac surgery. V and J gene segment usage appeared biased in both thymic and peripheral blood repertoires. The related research reported highly overlapping thymic TCR repertoires among unrelated individuals. The study described the TCR alpha and beta repertoires in under ten infant thymus samples and a few matching peripheral blood samples. The infant donors were roughly 7 to 244 days old, and the cohort included about 6 males and two females. Thymocytes were mechanically released from the tissue and were stored as pellets of 10-30 million cells at -70 degrees C. A QIAsymphony instrument was used to extract genomic DNA from the frozen cell pellets. Using the immunoSEQ multiplex PCR assay, the TCRB and TCRAD loci were amplified from a standardized quantity of quality-controlled genomic DNA. The V(D)J region was spanned by amplicons of a length sufficient to cover the CDR3 and to identify V and J genes. Amplicon sequencing was performed on an Illumina platform through the commercial immunoSEQ service. Primer bias and sequencing errors were corrected as previously described, and TCRAD and TCRB were defined on the basis of the IMGT database. The repertoires were analysed using immunoSEQ Analyzer 3.0 and VDJTools for basic statistics, V/J segment usage, diversity estimates, rarefaction and pairwise overlap. Diversity was estimated with Chao1, ChaoE, Efron-Thisted, Shannon and inverse Simpson indices, and also on datasets down-sampled to the smallest sample. Repertoire overlap was assessed by strict matching of CDR3 nucleotide sequence, V gene and J gene, and clustering was done by Jaccard-based multidimensional scaling. Thymus samples yielded on average approximately 800,000 unique TCRB clonotypes, compared with roughly 92,000 from blood samples.

The rearranged segments are TRBV4-2 and TRBJ2-5; 8 bases in the junction line up with TRBD2. What was sequenced was thymocytes. This sequence was found in a boy under three years old with a congenital heart defect. Donor details come from another sample of the same person, matched by shared clones. Here is the DNA: TGTGCCAGCAGCTGGGGACTAGACGGGGAGACCCAGTACTTC. Translated, this is CASSWGLDGETQYF.